This T cell receptor beta chain emerged from a study of Graves' ophthalmopathy and Graves' hyperthyroidism. If no ophthalmopathy appeared within 18 months of follow-up, hyperthyroidism was termed stable. The sequenced template was RNA, covering the TCR beta CDR3 region. Second-round multiplex PCR came after a first-round RT-PCR that employed HTBI primers. TCRdb reanalysed the multiplex PCR reads using MiXCR and keeps one entry per CDR3 protein. The sample contains roughly 400,000 distinct CDR3 sequences, approximately 18% of which appear only once. Germline loops: CDR1 ENHRY, CDR2 SYGVKD. The CDR3 sequence is 17 residues long.

The chain joins TRBV10-3 to TRBJ2-5; no clear D gene. The J call is uncertain, as TRBJ2-7 better fits the DNA end. The sequence came from an adult woman with stable Graves' hyperthyroidism. The sequenced material came from peripheral blood. This CDR3 is CAISDLSIGTLSYEQYF. The DNA of the CDR3 is TGTGCCATCAGTGACCTAAGCATTGGAACCCTCTCCTACGAGCAGTACTTC.